Following are 16 T cell receptor beta chains from one sample sequenced in a study of CD8+ T cells in alopecia areata. Described treatment: oral pan-JAK inhibitor, 5-10 mg twice daily. cDNA reverse transcribed from extracted RNA served as the sequencing template. Profiled with immunoSEQ multiplex PCR; TCRdb holds only in-frame clones, not every one. This sample has about 190,000 clones, with around 60% found just once. Sequenced here: CD8+ T cells sorted from blood, sampled at week 24, from a patient treated with tofacitinib. These receptors were collected from a human donor with alopecia areata.

This chain joins TRBV7-2 and TRBJ2-1, with 12 nucleotides matching TRBD1. J gave up 6 bases and V 5 bases, and 8 bases lay outside the gene matches. The CDR3 spans 16 residues. The germline V gene encodes CDR1 SGHTA and CDR2 FQGNSA. The CDR3 protein is CASSRDRDRGRNEQFF. The CDR3 DNA reads TGTGCCAGCAGCAGAGACCGGGACAGGGGGCGCAATGAGCAGTTCTTC.

This clone was observed a few times. The CDR3 protein is CASSYGQQNTEAFF. The CDR3 nucleotides read TGTGCCAGCAGTTACGGGCAGCAGAACACTGAAGCTTTCTTT. V and J are TRBV6-5 and TRBJ1-1, with D hard to call. The CDR3 is 14 residues long. The V gene lost 2 bases and the J gene lost 1 base, with 8 bases spanning the gap. CDR1 is MNHEY, CDR2 SVGAGI, per germline.

This clone was found a few times. The chain joins TRBV7-9 to TRBJ1-2; the D gene is possibly TRBD1 (5 bases). Germline V gene data show CDR1 as SEHNR and CDR2 as FQNEAQ (reference sequence). Trimming left V 1 base short and J 2 bases short, with 8 bases between. This CDR3 has 14 amino acids. DNA of the CDR3: TGTGCCAGCAGCTTAGTGGGGGAAAACTATGGCTACACCTTC. This gives the protein CASSLVGENYGYTF.

The CDR3 region is CASTGLAYEQYF. In nucleotides, the CDR3 is TGTGCCAGCACGGGACTAGCCTACGAGCAGTACTTC. V gene TRBV2 combines with J gene TRBJ2-7, with 8 bases matching TRBD2. Germline trimming cut 7 bases from V and 2 bases from J; bases unmatched to any gene: 1. This CDR3 comprises 12 residues. Looked up from germline, CDR1 is SNHLY and CDR2 is FYNNEI. Full variable domain (rest looked up from reference TRBV2 and TRBJ2-7): EPEVTQTPSHQVTQMGQEVILRCVPISNHLYFYWYRQILGQKVEFLVSFYNNEISEKSEIFDDQFSVERPDGSNFTLKIRSTKLEDSAMYFCASTGLAYEQYFGPGTRLTVT.

This clone was observed a handful of times. This chain uses TRBV5-1 with TRBJ2-3; 7 nucleotides align to TRBD1. Germline-derived CDR1 and CDR2 are SGHRS and YFSETQ. V trimming: 5 bases; J trimming: 0 bases; junction bases outside the gene matches: 6. There are 15 residues in the CDR3. The CDR3, as DNA: TGCGCCAGCAGTTCAAGGGGGCAGAGCACAGATACGCAGTATTTT. Encoded protein: CASSSRGQSTDTQYF.

The chain is built from TRBV5-4 and TRBJ1-1; D is perhaps TRBD1 (5 bases). V lost 2 bases to trimming and J lost 2 bases, with 7 bases between them. Germline loops: CDR1 SGHNT, CDR2 YYREEE (reference sequence). This CDR3 contains 13 residues. In nucleotides, the CDR3 is TGTGCCAGCAGCTTCGGGGGAAACACTGAAGCTTTCTTT. Translation: CASSFGGNTEAFF.

The chain couples TRBV13 to TRBJ2-2, with D tentatively TRBD1 (5 bases). V was shortened by 1 base and J by 5 bases, with 20 bases between the two germline ends. The CDR3 has 18 residues. Germline V CDR1 and CDR2: PRHDT, FYEKMQ (reference sequence). CDR3: CASSLVHQGPFATGELFF. For the CDR3, the DNA is TGTGCCAGCAGCTTAGTCCACCAGGGTCCTTTTGCTACCGGGGAGCTGTTTTTT. Full variable domain (rest looked up from reference TRBV13 and TRBJ2-2): AAGVIQSPRHLIKEKRETATLKCYPIPRHDTVYWYQQGPGQDPQFLISFYEKMQSDKGSIPDRFSAQQFSDYHSELNMSSLELGDSALYFCASSLVHQGPFATGELFFGEGSRLTVL.

The J gene is TRBJ2-3, the V gene TRBV23-1; D perhaps matches TRBD1 (6 bases). TRBV23-1 is flagged as an ORF with uncertain function. V lost 6 bases and J 6 bases, leaving 16 bases between the germline ends. This CDR3 has 14 amino acids. CDR3 nucleotide sequence: TGCGCCAGCAGCCCCGCCCAGGGGTCGGATACGCAGTATTTT. It translates to CASSPAQGSDTQYF.

This chain connects TRBV15 to TRBJ2-1; 11 bases agree with TRBD2. The CDR3 has 15 residues. Trimming took 4 bases from V and 4 from J; bases not matched to a gene: 3. CDR1 is LNHNV, CDR2 YYDKDF, per germline (reference sequence). CDR3 residues: CATSTGLAEYNEQFF. The CDR3 coding sequence is TGTGCCACCAGCACGGGACTAGCGGAATACAATGAGCAGTTCTTC.

Concerning this clone itself: This specimen includes other DNA sequences encoding the same CDR3. The chain carries TRBV27 and TRBJ2-3; 7 nucleotides agree with TRBD1. There are 13 residues in the CDR3. Looked up from germline, CDR1 is MNHEY and CDR2 is SMNVEV (reference sequence). V dropped 6 bases and J dropped 2; count of bases not matched to a gene: 2. CDR3 coding DNA: TGTGCCAGCAGACAGGGGTCCACAGATACGCAGTATTTT. It translates to CASRQGSTDTQYF.

This sequence joins TRBV6-5 and TRBJ1-5, with D unclear. V was clipped by 6 bases and J by 4 bases, with 7 bases between them. The CDR3 runs 12 residues. CDR1 and CDR2 from the germline V gene are MNHEY and SVGAGI. The CDR3 loop is CASSQRNQPQHF. The CDR3 DNA follows: TGTGCCAGCAGCCAACGAAATCAGCCCCAGCATTTT.

This clone was seen only once. The junction departs from germline at one end; a sequencing error may be responsible. The chain has TRBV13 and TRBJ1-1, with D unclear. Germline CDR1 and CDR2: PRHDT and FYEKMQ (reference sequence). This CDR3 has 14 amino acids. The CDR3 loop reads CASSSSARNTEAFF. DNA for the CDR3: TGTGCTAGCAGCTCCTCGGCCCGGAACACTGAAGCTTTCTTT.

This clone turned up a few times. A far larger clone is one base from this, pointing to a likely read error. Other DNA sequences in this specimen translate into the identical CDR3. The chain carries TRBV25-1 and TRBJ2-5, with TRBD2 as a possible D gene (6 bases). Between the trimmed V and J ends, which lost 5 bases and 5 bases, there was a span of 12 bases. Germline-derived CDR1 and CDR2 are MGHDK and SYGVNS. The CDR3 is 13 amino acids. The CDR3 spells CASSPTSWETQYF. The CDR3 DNA sequence: TGTGCCAGCAGTCCTACTAGCTGGGAGACCCAGTACTTC.

This clone was picked up a small number of times. The chain is built from TRBV27 and TRBJ1-1; TRBD1 is a possible D gene (5 bases). The length of the CDR3 is 13 residues. Germline-derived CDR1 and CDR2 are MNHEY and SMNVEV (reference sequence). V was cut by 10 bases and J by 3 bases, with 15 bases left in between. The CDR3 DNA sequence: TGTGCCACCTCACCGACAGTTTACACTGAAGCTTTCTTT. This codes for CATSPTVYTEAFF.

The chain uses TRBV6-5 and TRBJ1-2, with D maybe TRBD1 (6 bases). V dropped 2 bases and J dropped 6 bases, with 10 bases sitting between them. CDR3 length: 13 amino acids. Germline CDR1 MNHEY, CDR2 SVGAGI. Written as DNA, the CDR3 is TGTGCCAGCAGTTACGGGGGGGCGGATGGCTACACCTTC. This codes for CASSYGGADGYTF.

Notes on this clone: Other nucleotide sequences from this sample produce the same CDR3. CDR3 in DNA: TGTGCCAGCAGCTTAGGCGGGTATGGCTACACCTTC. It codes for CASSLGGYGYTF. V is TRBV7-9 and J is TRBJ1-2; D gene uncertain. Trimming cost V 1 base and J 5 bases, with 5 bases left between them. Looked up from germline, CDR1 is SEHNR and CDR2 is FQNEAQ (reference sequence). This CDR3 region has 12 residues.